This T cell receptor beta chain stems from a study of blood T cell repertoires in COVID-19. Only in-frame clones appear in the TCRdb table, and some are missing; sequencing was by immunoSEQ multiplex PCR. This table holds about 180,000 clones, 70% to 90% found once. Germline loops: CDR1 SGDLS, CDR2 YYNGEE. The V and J ends lost 0 bases and 1 base respectively, with 7 bases between them. The CDR3 has 14 residues. The source of this sequence is a man aged 55-75 years with acute or convalescent COVID-19. The chain couples TRBV9 to TRBJ1-1; D is ambiguous. Sequenced material: peripheral blood. The DNA of the CDR3 is TGTGCCAGCAGCGTAGCTTCCGGGAACACTGAAGCTTTCTTT. It translates to CASSVASGNTEAFF.